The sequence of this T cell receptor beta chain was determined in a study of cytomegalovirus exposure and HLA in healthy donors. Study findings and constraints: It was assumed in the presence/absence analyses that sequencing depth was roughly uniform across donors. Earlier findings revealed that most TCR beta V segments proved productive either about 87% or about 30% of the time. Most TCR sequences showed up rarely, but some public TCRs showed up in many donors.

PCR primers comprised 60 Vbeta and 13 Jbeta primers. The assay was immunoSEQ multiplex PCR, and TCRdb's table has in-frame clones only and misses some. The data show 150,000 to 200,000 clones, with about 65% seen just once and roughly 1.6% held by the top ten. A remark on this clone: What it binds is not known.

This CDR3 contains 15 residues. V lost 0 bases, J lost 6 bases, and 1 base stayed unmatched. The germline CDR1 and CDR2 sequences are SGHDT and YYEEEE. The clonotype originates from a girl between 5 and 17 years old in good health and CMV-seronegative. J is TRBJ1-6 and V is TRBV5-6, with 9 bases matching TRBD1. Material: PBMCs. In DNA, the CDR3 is TGTGCCAGCAGCTTGGAGACAGGGGGTAATTCACCCCTCCACTTT. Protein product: CASSLETGGNSPLHF.